Each of the 26 T cell receptor beta chains below was sequenced from the same sample in a study of patients and donors after allogeneic stem cell transplantation. TCRdb reprocessed the RT-PCR reads via MiXCR and lists one record per CDR3 protein. The sample lists about 960,000 distinct CDR3 sequences, roughly 18% occurring once. The material sequenced was blood, either unsorted or a sorted T cell fraction (not recorded which). These receptors were collected from a human donor who was either an allogeneic HSCT recipient or a stem cell or donor lymphocyte infusion donor (not recorded which). It is not recorded whose cells these are; they may come from a transplant donor.

V gene TRBV20-1 combines with J gene TRBJ2-7; possibly TRBD2 for D (5 bases). With 3 bases removed from V and 5 bases from J, the gap between germline ends came to 8 bases. There are 11 residues in the CDR3. CDR1 DFQATT and CDR2 SNEGSKA come from the germline V gene (reference sequence). The CDR3 region is CSASVANEQYF. The CDR3 DNA reads TGCAGTGCTAGTGTAGCGAACGAGCAGTACTTC.

The table lists this clonotype with a few counts. V gene TRBV7-9 combines with J gene TRBJ2-3; D not resolved. V was cut by 5 bases and J by 6 bases, with 6 bases left in between. Germline CDR1 SEHNR, CDR2 FQNEAQ (reference sequence). The CDR3 sequence is 11 residues long. The CDR3 DNA follows: TGTGCCAGCAGCCTATTCGATACGCAGTATTTT. Residues: CASSLFDTQYF.

This clonotype was recorded a few times. This chain joins TRBV5-1 and TRBJ2-6; TRBD2 might be the D (5 bases). The germline CDR1 and CDR2 sequences are SGHRS and YFSETQ. This CDR3 region has 14 residues. V gave up 9 bases and J gave up 4 bases, with 14 bases separating them. CDR3 DNA sequence: TGCGCCACCAAGCCCGGGAACGGGGCCAACGTCCTGACTTTC. Its translation is CATKPGNGANVLTF.

This clonotype was counted between two and nine times. This chain uses TRBV7-9 with TRBJ2-5, with 10 bases aligning to TRBD2. There are 16 residues in the CDR3. Germline trimming cut 5 bases from V and 4 bases from J; bases unmatched to any gene: 10. Per germline, CDR1 SEHNR and CDR2 FQNEAQ (reference sequence). DNA of the CDR3: TGTGCCAGCAGCCTACTGCTAGCGGGAGTCGGAGAGACCCAGTACTTC. This sequence encodes CASSLLLAGVGETQYF.

This clonotype was observed a few times. The chain links TRBV6-6 to TRBJ2-7; the match to TRBD1 covers 8 bases. After removal of 6 bases from V and 6 bases from J, the junction contained 7 bases not matched to a gene. The CDR3 totals 13 residues. In germline, CDR1 is MNHNY, CDR2 SVGAGI (reference sequence). The CDR3 DNA is TGTGCCAGCAGGAAGACAGGGGAAGGCGAGCAGTACTTC. It codes for CASRKTGEGEQYF.

V usage is TRBV3-1 and J usage is TRBJ1-2; D unresolved. V was pared by 0 bases and J by 6 bases, with 5 bases between. CDR1 is LGHDT, CDR2 YNNKEL, per germline (reference sequence). The CDR3 contains 12 residues. The DNA for the CDR3 is TGTGCCAGCAGCCAAGAAACGGATGGCTACACCTTC. Translating gives CASSQETDGYTF.

V usage is TRBV6-1 and J usage is TRBJ1-5, with D perhaps matching TRBD1 (5 bases). V lost 6 bases to trimming and J lost 3 bases, with 9 bases between them. This CDR3 is built from 13 residues. The germline V gene encodes CDR1 MNHNS and CDR2 SASEGT. The CDR3 region has the DNA TGTGCCAGCAGAGAGGACACCAATCAGCCCCAGCATTTT. Amino acids: CASREDTNQPQHF.

This rearrangement joins TRBV21-1 to TRBJ1-4; the table gives TRBD1 as D, unverified against the DNA. TRBV21-1 is assigned pseudogene status. This CDR3 comprises 13 residues. The CDR3 region has the DNA TGTGCCAGCAGTCGGGAACATAATGAAAAACTGTTTTTT. It encodes CASSREHNEKLFF.

This clonotype showed up just a few times. This chain connects TRBV20-1 to TRBJ1-3; D gene unclear. V was pared by 1 base and J by 2 bases, with 3 bases between. CDR1 is DFQATT, CDR2 SNEGSKA, per germline (reference sequence). The CDR3 is made up of 12 amino acids. The CDR3 sequence: CSARVPGNTIYF. DNA for the CDR3: TGCAGTGCTAGAGTTCCTGGAAACACCATATATTTT.

This clonotype was seen ten or more times. This sequence joins TRBV5-1 and TRBJ2-3; TRBD2 matches 7 bases. The trim removed 0 bases at V and 6 bases at J, leaving 7 bases unmatched. This CDR3 has 15 amino acids. Germline CDR1 SGHRS, CDR2 YFSETQ. CDR3 coding DNA: TGCGCCAGCAGCTTGGGACTAGCTGTCTCGGATACGCAGTATTTT. It encodes CASSLGLAVSDTQYF. The full variable domain, in which reference TRBV5-1 and TRBJ2-3 provide the parts outside the CDR3, is KAGVTQTPRYLIKTRGQQVTLSCSPISGHRSVSWYQQTPGQGLQFLFEYFSETQRNKGNFPGRFSGRQFSNSRSEMNVSTLELGDSALYLCASSLGLAVSDTQYFGPGTRLTVL.

There are many counts of this clonotype. The genes are TRBV5-1 and TRBJ1-1; D uncertain. The CDR3 is 14 residues long. Trimming shortened V by 0 bases and J by 1 base, and 7 bases separated the two germline ends. Germline loops: CDR1 SGHRS, CDR2 YFSETQ. CDR3 bases: TGCGCCAGCAGCTTGGACGGAAGGAACACTGAAGCTTTCTTT. Translating gives CASSLDGRNTEAFF.

This clonotype was counted between two and nine times. The rearrangement links TRBV12-3 or TRBV12-4 to TRBJ2-3, with 12 bases lining up with TRBD2. This CDR3 is built from 16 residues. With 4 bases clipped from V and 4 bases from J, the junction kept 6 bases outside the gene matches. Here the CDR3 DNA reads TGTGCCAGCAGTTCTCTAGCGGGGGGGGCAGCAGATACGCAGTATTTT. It codes for CASSSLAGGAADTQYF.

This clonotype appeared once. This chain connects TRBV11-3 to TRBJ2-3; possible D gene TRBD2, 5 bases. Germline CDR1 SGHNT, CDR2 YENEEA. Trimming removed 5 bases from V and 4 bases from J, with 16 bases in between. CDR3 length: 15 residues. The CDR3 sequence is CASSGSGAEADTQYF. The CDR3, as DNA: TGTGCCAGCAGCGGAAGTGGAGCGGAGGCAGATACGCAGTATTTT.

This chain connects TRBV27 to TRBJ2-1; D remains unclear. V was shortened by 5 bases and J by 4 bases, with 6 bases between the two germline ends. CDR3 length: 12 residues. Looked up from germline, CDR1 is MNHEY and CDR2 is SMNVEV (reference sequence). CDR3 region: CASSGFYNEQFF. The CDR3 DNA is TGTGCCAGCAGTGGATTTTACAATGAGCAGTTCTTC.

The V gene is TRBV20-1, the J gene TRBJ2-5; 9 bases fit TRBD2. The V gene end was trimmed by 0 bases and the J gene end by 5 bases; junction bases not matched to a gene: 4. Germline V CDR1 and CDR2: DFQATT, SNEGSKA (reference sequence). The CDR3 runs to 14 residues. Written as DNA, the CDR3 is TGCAGTGCTAGAGAATTCCTAGCGGGGGAGACCCAGTACTTC. Translated: CSAREFLAGETQYF.

This chain joins TRBV12-3 or TRBV12-4 and TRBJ1-2; D is uncertain. This CDR3 has 12 amino acids. V gave up 4 bases and J gave up 4 bases, with 7 bases separating them. CDR3 region: CASSSTPYGYTF. DNA of the CDR3: TGTGCCAGCAGTTCGACGCCCTATGGCTACACCTTC.

The rearrangement links TRBV12-3 or TRBV12-4 to TRBJ1-2, with D unresolved. V was cut by 8 bases and J by 11 bases, with 21 bases left in between. This CDR3 region has 13 residues. Here the CDR3 DNA reads TGTGCCAGCCCTCAAGGAATATCCAGCGCTTACACCTTC. Its translation: CASPQGISSAYTF.

This clonotype was picked up a small number of times. The CDR3: CASSFPNRVGADTQYF. CDR3 DNA sequence: TGTGCCAGCAGTTTCCCGAACAGGGTAGGGGCAGATACGCAGTATTTT. The chain is built from TRBV28 and TRBJ2-3; D is possibly TRBD1 (6 bases). V lost 3 bases, J lost 4 bases, and 17 bases lay in between. The CDR3 has 16 amino acids. Germline lookup yields CDR1 MDHEN and CDR2 SYDVKM.

There are many counts of this clonotype. The V and J genes are TRBV4-1 and TRBJ2-1, with D hard to call. CDR1 is MGHRA, CDR2 YSYEKL, per germline. This CDR3 spans 13 amino acids. V was trimmed by 1 base and J by 5 bases, leaving 6 bases between them. CDR3 sequence: CASSQGLDNEQFF. The CDR3 bases are TGCGCCAGCAGCCAAGGGCTTGACAATGAGCAGTTCTTC.

This clonotype was counted between two and nine times. CDR3 DNA sequence: TGTGCCACCAGCCTGGGGGACAAGGTCAGAGAGCAGTACTTC. Its translation: CATSLGDKVREQYF. This chain connects TRBV15 to TRBJ2-7, with a possible D match to TRBD1 (6 bases). Germline loops: CDR1 LNHNV, CDR2 YYDKDF (reference sequence). V was pared by 5 bases and J by 7 bases, with 18 bases between. This CDR3 contains 14 residues.

This chain uses TRBV7-2 with TRBJ2-3, with 13 bases lining up with TRBD2. Germline V gene sequence: CDR1 SGHTA, CDR2 FQGNSA. The CDR3 extends over 17 amino acids. Trimming cost V 3 bases and J 2 bases; bases outside gene matches: 5. The CDR3 DNA is TGTGCCAGCAGCTTGACTAGCGGGGGGACATTCACAGATACGCAGTATTTT. It specifies CASSLTSGGTFTDTQYF.

This sequence joins TRBV10-3 and TRBJ1-1; D ambiguous. Germline V lookup: CDR1 ENHRY, CDR2 SYGVKD. Trimming took off 4 bases at V and 10 bases at J, with 13 bases between the two ends. This CDR3 region has 12 residues. CDR3 sequence (DNA): TGTGCCATCAGTGGACCTCCCGCGGGAGCTTTCTTT. Protein: CAISGPPAGAFF.

The J gene is TRBJ1-2, the V gene TRBV12-3 or TRBV12-4, with 7 bases identical to TRBD1. After removal of 7 bases from V and 5 bases from J, the junction contained 7 bases not matched to a gene. CDR3 size: 13 residues. The CDR3 loop reads CASKDRVSYGYTF. CDR3 DNA: TGTGCCAGCAAAGACAGGGTCTCATATGGCTACACCTTC.

The chain combines TRBV2 with TRBJ2-7; D is unresolved. Germline loops: CDR1 SNHLY, CDR2 FYNNEI. The V and J ends lost 7 bases and 2 bases respectively, with 15 bases between them. CDR3 length: 14 amino acids. The CDR3 nucleotides are TGTGCCAGCACCGCCACCTGGAGTGCCTACGAGCAGTACTTC. It encodes CASTATWSAYEQYF.

This clonotype was seen a handful of times. The gene calls are TRBV29-1 and TRBJ2-7; weak D call: TRBD1 (6 bases). The CDR3 consists of 15 residues. Per the germline V gene, CDR1 is SQVTM and CDR2 is ANQGSEA. With 7 bases removed from V and 3 bases from J, the gap between germline ends came to 22 bases. CDR3 sequence (DNA): TGCAGCGCAATCGGGCTACAGGGAAGCGGCTACGAGCAGTACTTC. This encodes CSAIGLQGSGYEQYF.

CDR3 region: CASSYSEGVQRLEQFF. The CDR3 DNA reads as TGTGCCAGCAGTTACTCAGAGGGGGTACAGCGCCTTGAGCAGTTCTTC. This rearrangement joins TRBV6-2 or TRBV6-3 to TRBJ2-1; tentative D call: TRBD1 (6 bases). CDR1 MNHEY and CDR2 SVGEGT come from the germline V gene. Trimming shortened V by 0 bases and J by 9 bases, and 18 bases separated the two germline ends. The CDR3 covers 16 residues.